This T cell receptor (beta chain) is drawn from a study of cytomegalovirus exposure and HLA in healthy donors. The study, taken as a whole, reports: What TCR beta sequences reportedly achieved was accurate prediction of HLA-A and HLA-B alleles in most subjects.

This PCR relied on a set of 60 Vbeta primers and 13 Jbeta primers. The method was immunoSEQ multiplex PCR; TCRdb's version includes in-frame clones alone and lacks a portion of them. The sample consists of just over 65,000 clones, more than 80% of them appearing once. As to this clone: The antigen remains unidentified.

CDR3 length: 15 amino acids. The germline V and J ends were trimmed by 0 bases and 4 bases, with 12 bases remaining between them. Germline V gene sequence: CDR1 SGDLS, CDR2 YYNGEE. Sample: PBMCs. The sequence came from a human donor in good health. J is TRBJ2-3 and V is TRBV9; unclear D gene. CDR3 sequence reads: CASSVAVLSSDTQYF. The DNA for the CDR3 is TGTGCCAGCAGCGTAGCCGTACTCTCGTCAGATACGCAGTATTTT.